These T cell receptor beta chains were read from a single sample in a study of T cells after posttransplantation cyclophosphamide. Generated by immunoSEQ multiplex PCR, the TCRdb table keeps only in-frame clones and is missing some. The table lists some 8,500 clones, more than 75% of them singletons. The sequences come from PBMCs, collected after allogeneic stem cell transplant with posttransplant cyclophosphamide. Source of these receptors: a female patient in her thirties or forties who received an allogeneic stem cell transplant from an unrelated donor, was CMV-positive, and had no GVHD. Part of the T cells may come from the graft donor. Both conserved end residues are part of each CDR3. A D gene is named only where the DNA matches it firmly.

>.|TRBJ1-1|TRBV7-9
CASSLGGGRGTEAFF
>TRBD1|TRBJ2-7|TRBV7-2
CASSEDAGTGFYEQYF
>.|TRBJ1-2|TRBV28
CASSIPQTHQGYTF
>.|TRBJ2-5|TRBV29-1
CSVQKGSGQETQYF
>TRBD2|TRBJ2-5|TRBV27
CASSFMQRGGPETQYF
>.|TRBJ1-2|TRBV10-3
CASSEEHGPRGYTF
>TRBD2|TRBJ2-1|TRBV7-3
CASSATSGDNEQFF
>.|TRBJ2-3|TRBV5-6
CASSDEQGFTDTQYF
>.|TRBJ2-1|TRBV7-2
CASSLADSTEQFF
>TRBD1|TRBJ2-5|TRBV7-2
CASSLGTGQQGGTQYF
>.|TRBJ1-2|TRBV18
CASSPGQFYGYTF
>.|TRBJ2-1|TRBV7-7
CASSLGAYNEQFF
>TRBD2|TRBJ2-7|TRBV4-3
CASSQALAGVTYEQYF
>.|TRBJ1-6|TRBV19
CASSPTPGDYNSPLHF
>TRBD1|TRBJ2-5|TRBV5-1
CASSGGTGGEETQYF
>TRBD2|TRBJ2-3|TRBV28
CASSLAGGGTDTQYF
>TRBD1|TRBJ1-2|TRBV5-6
CASSLWDRGINYGYTF
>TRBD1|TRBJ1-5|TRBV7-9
CASSSTGKTQPQHF
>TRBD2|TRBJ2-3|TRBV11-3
CASSLGAPGTGGLTDTQYF
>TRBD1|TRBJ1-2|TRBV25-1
CASSERGQRIYGYTF
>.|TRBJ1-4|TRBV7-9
CASGRGTNEKLFF
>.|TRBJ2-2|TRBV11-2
CASNLMGAANTGELFF
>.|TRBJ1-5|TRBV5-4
CASSSRGSNQPQHF
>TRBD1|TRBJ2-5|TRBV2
CASTGTGAETQYF
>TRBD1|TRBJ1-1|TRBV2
CASSVEGATEAFF
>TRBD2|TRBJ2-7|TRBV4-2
CASSQDGAGGIQKAAYEQYF
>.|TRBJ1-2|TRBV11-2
CASSRSPGTGDYSKTF
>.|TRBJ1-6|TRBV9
CASSASGQLNSPLHF
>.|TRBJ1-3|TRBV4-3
CASSQDWGAGNTIYF
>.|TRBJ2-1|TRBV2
CASSEALFWGGDEQFF
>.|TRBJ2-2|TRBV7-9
CARNEGTSNTGELFF
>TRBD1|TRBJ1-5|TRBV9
CASSATGDSYQPQHF
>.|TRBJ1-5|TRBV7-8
CASSLDGGVNQPRHF
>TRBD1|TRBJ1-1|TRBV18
CASSGQGGTEAFF
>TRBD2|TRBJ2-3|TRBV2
CASSPTSGAPDTQYF
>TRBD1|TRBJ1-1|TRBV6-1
CASSGGQGARFITEAFF
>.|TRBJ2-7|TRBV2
CASTLTHGGPSYEQYF
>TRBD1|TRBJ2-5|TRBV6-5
CASSYSGRGFQETQYF
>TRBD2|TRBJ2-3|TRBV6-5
CASSYPSGGTDTQYF
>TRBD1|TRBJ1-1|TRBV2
CASSDRTGGSRAFF
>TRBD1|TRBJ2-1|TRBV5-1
CASSLVQGYNEQFF
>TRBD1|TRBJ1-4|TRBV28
CASSFPPDRATNEKLFF
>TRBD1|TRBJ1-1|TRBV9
CASTTGGSGTEAFF
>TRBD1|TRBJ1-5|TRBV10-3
CAINWTGGRQPQHF
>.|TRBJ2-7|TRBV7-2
CASSDKRTDGLRQYF
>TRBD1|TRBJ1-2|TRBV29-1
CSVSRQGRDGYTF
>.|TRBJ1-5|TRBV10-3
CAISDGQGSNQPQHF
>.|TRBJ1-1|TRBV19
CASSIDVRVAEAFF
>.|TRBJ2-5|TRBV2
CASSLQGRRETQYF
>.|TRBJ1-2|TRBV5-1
CASSLGHEFYGYTF
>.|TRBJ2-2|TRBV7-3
CASSVHREAGELFF
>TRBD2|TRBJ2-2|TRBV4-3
CASSQVGSGGNIGELFF
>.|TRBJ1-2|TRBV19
CASISLRGRNYGYTF
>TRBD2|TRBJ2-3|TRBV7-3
CASSPLAGLAGGPFTDTQYF
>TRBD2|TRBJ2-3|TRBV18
CASSPRLAGVTDTQYF
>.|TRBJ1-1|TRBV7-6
CASSLGRGGHMNTEAFF
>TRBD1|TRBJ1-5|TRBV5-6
CASSLARGIANQPQHF
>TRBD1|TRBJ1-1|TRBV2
CASRQGQGITEAFF
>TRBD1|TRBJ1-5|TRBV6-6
CASILDRGSNQPQHF
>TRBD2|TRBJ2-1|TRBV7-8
CASSLRPSGGHNNEQFF